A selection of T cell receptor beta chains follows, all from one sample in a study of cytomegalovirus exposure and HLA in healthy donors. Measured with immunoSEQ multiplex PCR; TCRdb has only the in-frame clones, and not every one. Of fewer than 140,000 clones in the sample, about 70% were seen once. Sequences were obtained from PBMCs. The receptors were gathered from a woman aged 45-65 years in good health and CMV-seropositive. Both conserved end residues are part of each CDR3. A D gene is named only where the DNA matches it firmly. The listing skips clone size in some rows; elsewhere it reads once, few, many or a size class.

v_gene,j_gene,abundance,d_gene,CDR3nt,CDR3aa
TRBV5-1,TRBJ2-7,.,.,TGCGCCAGCAGCCTTGGTTGGGCAGTCGGTATAACCTACGAGCAGTACTTC,CASSLGWAVGITYEQYF
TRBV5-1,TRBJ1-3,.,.,TGCGCCAGCAGATCTCCGAGCTCTGGAAACACCATATATTTT,CASRSPSSGNTIYF
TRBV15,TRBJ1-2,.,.,TGTGCCACCAGCAGAGTCGCCGAGAATAACTATGGCTACACCTTC,CATSRVAENNYGYTF
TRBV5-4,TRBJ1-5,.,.,TGTGCCAGCAGAAACAGATTTAGCAATCAGCCCCAGCATTTT,CASRNRFSNQPQHF
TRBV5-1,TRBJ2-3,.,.,TGCGCCAGCAGCCTCAACCCAGGGCGGGATACGCAGTATTTT,CASSLNPGRDTQYF
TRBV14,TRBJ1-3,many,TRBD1,TGTGCCAGCAGCGCCTGGGACAGGGGGAACACCATATATTTT,CASSAWDRGNTIYF
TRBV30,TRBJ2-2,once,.,TGTGCCTGGTGCGGGACCGACTACACCGGGGAGCTGTTTTTT,CAWCGTDYTGELFF
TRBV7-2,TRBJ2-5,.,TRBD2,TGTGCCAGCAGCTTAGCGATCACAGCGGGGCATCAAGAGACCCAGTACTTC,CASSLAITAGHQETQYF
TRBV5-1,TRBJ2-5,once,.,TGCGCCAGCAGCTTGGTGGGGCCCGGTGAGACCCAGTACTTC,CASSLVGPGETQYF
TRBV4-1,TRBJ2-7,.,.,TGCGCCAGCAGCCAAGGGGGAGGAGGTGAAGAGCAGTACTTC,CASSQGGGGEEQYF
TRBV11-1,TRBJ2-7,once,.,TGTGCCAGCAGCTTAGCGCACGGAGTTTACGAGCAGTACTTC,CASSLAHGVYEQYF
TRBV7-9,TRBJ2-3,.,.,TGTGCCAGCAGCCGCCAATGGGGCCTTAGCACAGATACGCAGTATTTT,CASSRQWGLSTDTQYF
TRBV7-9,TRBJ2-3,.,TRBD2,TGTGCCAGCAGTCAAGCGGGACTAGCAACAGATACGCAGTATTTT,CASSQAGLATDTQYF
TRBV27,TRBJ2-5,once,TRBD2,TGTGCCAGCAAGGACCTGCGGGGGGGAGAGACCCAGTACTTC,CASKDLRGGETQYF
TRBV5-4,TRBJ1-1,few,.,TGTGCCAGCAGCTTAGTGATCGGTAACACTGAAGCTTTCTTT,CASSLVIGNTEAFF
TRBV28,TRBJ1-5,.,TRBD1,TGTGCCAGCAGTTTAATCCAGGGGGTCAGCAATCAGCCCCAGCATTTT,CASSLIQGVSNQPQHF
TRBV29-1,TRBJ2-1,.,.,TGCAGCGTTGAAGCCCGTGGGAGGTACAATGAGCAGTTCTTC,CSVEARGRYNEQFF
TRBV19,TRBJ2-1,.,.,TGTGCCAGTAGTATAGATCTCCTGGACAGTTTATCGACCTACAATGAGCAGTTCTTC,CASSIDLLDSLSTYNEQFF
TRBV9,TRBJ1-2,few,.,TGTGCCAGCAGCGTAGGGGCCGTTTTTGAGGGCTACACCTTC,CASSVGAVFEGYTF
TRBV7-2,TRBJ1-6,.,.,TGTGCCAGCAGCCCACGACAGAATTCACCCCTCCACTTT,CASSPRQNSPLHF
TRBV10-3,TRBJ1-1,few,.,TGTGCCATCAGCACACAGGAGAACACTGAAGCTTTCTTT,CAISTQENTEAFF
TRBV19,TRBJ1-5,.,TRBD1,TGTGCCAGTAGTCGTCGGACAGGGAAGGGCAATCAGCCCCAGCATTTT,CASSRRTGKGNQPQHF
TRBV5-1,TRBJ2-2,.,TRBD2,TGCGCCAGCAGCACGGGGGGGTCGACCGGGGAGCTGTTTTTT,CASSTGGSTGELFF
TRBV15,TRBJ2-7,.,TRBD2,TGTGCCACCAGCAGCGGACTAGCGGGGGAGGTGGGCGAGCAGTACTTC,CATSSGLAGEVGEQYF
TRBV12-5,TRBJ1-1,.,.,TGTGCTAGTGGGGCGGGGGTGAACACTGAAGCTTTCTTT,CASGAGVNTEAFF
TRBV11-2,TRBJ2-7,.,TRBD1,TGTGCCAGCAGCTTAGATTATAGGGGGCCCTACGAGCAGTACTTC,CASSLDYRGPYEQYF
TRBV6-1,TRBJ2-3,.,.,TGTGCCAGCAGGCCGGGGGTGGCAGATACGCAGTATTTT,CASRPGVADTQYF
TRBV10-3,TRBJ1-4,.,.,TGTGCCATCAGTGTGGAAACAGGGACTAATGAAAAACTGTTTTTT,CAISVETGTNEKLFF
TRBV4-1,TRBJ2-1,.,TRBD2,TGCGCCAGCAGCCAAGACCAGCGGGGGTACAATGAGCAGTTCTTC,CASSQDQRGYNEQFF
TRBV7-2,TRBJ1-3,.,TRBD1,TGTGCCAGCAGCTTAGTGGGACAGCTCTCTGGAAACACCATATATTTT,CASSLVGQLSGNTIYF
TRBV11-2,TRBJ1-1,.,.,TGTGCCAGCAGCTTTATCAACACTGAAGCTTTCTTT,CASSFINTEAFF
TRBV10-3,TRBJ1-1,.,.,TGTGCCACCAAGCGACAGACGAACACTGAAGCTTTCTTT,CATKRQTNTEAFF
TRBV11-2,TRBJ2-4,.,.,TGTGCCAGCAGCCCCCAGTTGGCCAAAAACATTCAGTACTTC,CASSPQLAKNIQYF
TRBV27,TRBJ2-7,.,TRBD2,TGTGCCAGCAGTTTCCTAGCGGGGGGTTGGTACGAGCAGTACTTC,CASSFLAGGWYEQYF
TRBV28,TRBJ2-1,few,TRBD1,TGTGCCAGCGGTAAGGGGACAGGGCGCAATGAGCAGTTCTTC,CASGKGTGRNEQFF